The clone carrying this T cell receptor (beta chain) was counted at least ten times. The sample's time point: pre-sensitization, week 0. Treatment of the sample: therapeutic diphenylcyclopropenone sensitization with weekly scalp DPC. The data belong to a study of human T cells and chemical hapten exposure. Under the authors' procedure: Sample-level TCR yields exhibited a median of approximately 96,000, with a range of 23,224 to 690,600. TCRdb called the RACE reads again in MiXCR, with one record for every CDR3 protein. The V and J calls follow TCRdb's processing rather than the paper's. The profile covers under 65,000 distinct CDR3 sequences, with around a tenth appearing a single time and 11% to 15% taken by the ten largest. The CDR3 is 15 residues long. Germline V CDR1 and CDR2: SQVTM, ANQGSEA. Trimming at V came to 6 bases and at J to 1 base, leaving 11 bases not matched to a gene.

The starting material was whole blood, obtained in connection with sensitization to the hapten diphenylcyclopropenone (DPC). The clonotype comes from a woman aged 40 to 55 with alopecia areata. Some clones in this sample may be carry-over from other donors' samples. The chain employs TRBV29-1 and TRBJ1-1, with 7 bases aligning to TRBD1. CDR3 DNA sequence: TGCAGCGTCGGAATTCAGGGACAGAAGAACACTGAAGCTTTCTTT. This sequence encodes CSVGIQGQKNTEAFF. Complete variable domain (other parts from reference TRBV29-1 and TRBJ1-1): SAVISQKPSRDICQRGTSLTIQCQVDSQVTMMFWYRQQPGQSLTLIATANQGSEATYESGFVIDKFPISRPNLTFSTLTVSNMSPEDSSIYLCSVGIQGQKNTEAFFGQGTRLTVV.